The rows below give T cell receptor beta chains drawn from one sample of a study of T cell responses to AZD1222 COVID-19 vaccine. Method: immunoSEQ multiplex PCR; TCRdb's copy keeps in-frame clones and lacks some. This sample has around 150,000 clones, with about nine tenths found just once. The sequencing used peripheral blood, collected on day 0 of AZD1222 vaccination. Receptors were obtained from an adult in good health. The CDR3 runs from the conserved cysteine through the conserved F or W. D genes are given only for firm matches. Where a row states a size, it is once, few, many or the class of an expanded clone; other rows omit it.

size,V,J,D,DNA,CDR3
-,TRBV27,TRBJ2-2,-,TGTGCCTCCTGGCCGACTCTAAACACCGGGGAGCTGTTTTTT,CASWPTLNTGELFF
-,TRBV7-2,TRBJ1-2,TRBD1,TGTGCCAGCAGCTCCTACAGGGGGCAAAACTATGGCTACACCTTC,CASSSYRGQNYGYTF
-,TRBV3-1/TRBV3-2,TRBJ2-5,-,TGTGCCAGCAGCCAAGACCGGGGACGGCGACAAGAGACCCAGTACTTC,CASSQDRGRRQETQYF
-,TRBV27,TRBJ2-2,-,TGTGCCAGCGGGGGCGGGGAGCTGTTTTTT,CASGGGELFF
-,TRBV7-2,TRBJ2-3,-,TGTGCCAGCAGCTTAGGCGGGCAGTATTTT,CASSLGGQYF
-,TRBV5-6,TRBJ2-5,TRBD2,TGTGCCAGCACCCTCCCGACTAGCGGGGAGACCCAGTACTTC,CASTLPTSGETQYF
-,TRBV6-2/TRBV6-3,TRBJ1-5,TRBD1,TGTGCCAGCAGTAAAGACAGGGATCAGCCCCAGCATTTT,CASSKDRDQPQHF
-,TRBV4-2,TRBJ1-4,TRBD1,TGTGCCAGCAGCCAAGGCGCTTCCGGGACAGGTGAAAAACTGTTTTTT,CASSQGASGTGEKLFF
-,TRBV28,TRBJ2-2,-,TGTGCCAGCATTGTCGGGGGTAACACCGGGGAGCTGTTTTTT,CASIVGGNTGELFF
-,TRBV7-9,TRBJ1-1,-,TGTGCCAGCAGCAATGGAGAGATGAACACTGAAGCTTTCTTT,CASSNGEMNTEAFF
-,TRBV5-1,TRBJ2-1,TRBD1,TGCGCCAGCAGCGCAGGGACAGTTTACAATGAGCAGTTCTTC,CASSAGTVYNEQFF
-,TRBV27,TRBJ2-5,-,TGTGCCAGCAGTTTAAACCGGCCTAGAGCTCCCCTGTACTTC,CASSLNRPRAPLYF
-,TRBV6-2/TRBV6-3,TRBJ1-5,TRBD1,TGTGCCAGCAGTGTCTCACAGGGGAGCAATCAGCCCCAGCATTTT,CASSVSQGSNQPQHF
-,TRBV7-2,TRBJ2-7,-,TGTGCCAGTTCCGGCGGGGTTACCTACGAGCAGTACTTC,CASSGGVTYEQYF
-,TRBV7-3,TRBJ2-3,-,TGTGCCAGCAGCTCCGGGACACGACTTACAGATACGCAGTATTTT,CASSSGTRLTDTQYF
-,TRBV2,TRBJ1-5,TRBD1,TGTGCCAGCACCCCCGGGAGACAGGGGGCATTGGAGGATCAGCCCCAGCATTTT,CASTPGRQGALEDQPQHF
few,TRBV5-5,TRBJ2-7,TRBD1,TGTGCCAGCAGCTTGGTACAGGGGGCTACGGGCGAGCAGTACTTC,CASSLVQGATGEQYF
-,TRBV5-1,TRBJ1-1,TRBD1,TGCGCCAGCAGCGAGAATCCAGGGGGGGCAATGAACACTGAAGCTTTCTTT,CASSENPGGAMNTEAFF
-,TRBV6-2/TRBV6-3,TRBJ2-3,TRBD2,TGTGCCAGCAGTTACCCCCTTGCGGGGGGCACAGATACGCAGTATTTT,CASSYPLAGGTDTQYF
-,TRBV19,TRBJ2-1,-,TGTGCCAGTAGTACCGGGACAACCAACAATGAGCAGTTCTTC,CASSTGTTNNEQFF
large,TRBV6-1,TRBJ1-6,-,TGTGCCAGCAGTGATGGGGGTAACCCCGGGAGTTCACCCCTCCACTTT,CASSDGGNPGSSPLHF
-,TRBV2,TRBJ1-5,-,TGTGCCAGCAGTGAAGCGTTGGGGGGTCAGCCCCAGCATTTT,CASSEALGGQPQHF
-,TRBV20-1,TRBJ2-7,-,TGCAGTGCTAGAGGAGACGGCGAGCAGTACTTC,CSARGDGEQYF
-,TRBV27,TRBJ2-1,TRBD2,TGTGCCAGCAGCTTATGGACCAGCGGGGTCTCCTACAATGAGCAGTTCTTC,CASSLWTSGVSYNEQFF
-,TRBV7-2,TRBJ2-1,TRBD2,TGTGCCAGCAGCTCGGGACTAGCGGGGGCCAATGAGCAGTTCTTC,CASSSGLAGANEQFF
-,TRBV12-3/TRBV12-4,TRBJ2-2,-,TGTGCCAGCAGTTTAGCACTACCCGGGGAGCTGTTTTTT,CASSLALPGELFF
-,TRBV28,TRBJ1-4,-,TGTGCCAGCAGTTTTTCACGTTGGACTAATGAAAAACTGTTTTTT,CASSFSRWTNEKLFF